Shown below are 27 T cell receptor beta chains from a single sample sequenced in a study of T cells in Graves' hyperthyroidism and ophthalmopathy. Template material for amplifying TCR beta CDR3 regions consisted of RNA transcripts. A first-round RT-PCR of the TCR CDR3 used the HTBI primer set. TCRdb passed the multiplex PCR reads through MiXCR, listing each CDR3 protein once. Seen here are over 350,000 distinct CDR3 sequences, 14% to 15% observed once, and the top ten hold roughly 13%. Source material: blood. Receptors originate from a man aged 18 to 29 with Graves' ophthalmopathy.

This chain connects TRBV27 to TRBJ2-6; D perhaps matches TRBD1 (6 bases). Per germline, CDR1 MNHEY and CDR2 SMNVEV (reference sequence). V lost 3 bases and J lost 4, with 10 bases in between. This CDR3 region has 15 residues. In nucleotides, the CDR3 is TGTGCCAGCAGTTTTCAGGGGACGGGGGCCAACGTCCTGACTTTC. Its protein product is CASSFQGTGANVLTF.

This sequence joins TRBV7-2 and TRBJ1-2; 8 nucleotides agree with TRBD1. Germline trimming cut 5 bases from V and 8 bases from J; bases unmatched to any gene: 10. In germline, CDR1 is SGHTA, CDR2 FQGNSA. The CDR3 is 14 residues long. For the CDR3, the DNA is TGTGCCAGCAGCCAAGAGGGACAGGTAGTCGGCTACACCTTC. Translation: CASSQEGQVVGYTF.

This clonotype was seen only a few times. Written as DNA, the CDR3 is TGTGCCAGCAGCCGGGGGGAAGTTTACAATGAGCAGTTCTTC. It specifies CASSRGEVYNEQFF. The chain combines TRBV5-4 with TRBJ2-1, with TRBD2 matching 7 bases. Per the germline V gene, CDR1 is SGHNT and CDR2 is YYREEE (reference sequence). V trimming: 4 bases; J trimming: 4 bases; junction bases outside the gene matches: 5. The CDR3 covers 14 residues.

The chain has TRBV11-2 and TRBJ2-7; TRBD2 aligns across 8 bases. Germline lookup yields CDR1 SGHAT and CDR2 FQNNGV. This CDR3 is built from 17 residues. The J segment lost 5 bases and the V segment lost 1 base, leaving 13 bases of the junction unmatched. This chain's CDR3 is CASSLALSGTPRNEQYF. DNA of the CDR3: TGTGCCAGCAGCTTAGCCCTTAGCGGGACCCCCCGGAACGAGCAGTACTTC.

In its sample, this clonotype was seen a few times. The gene calls are TRBV6-1 and TRBJ2-1, with TRBD2 identical over 11 bases. Germline V CDR1 and CDR2: MNHNS, SASEGT. V lost 7 bases and J lost 5; bases outside the gene matches: 10. This CDR3 comprises 16 residues. The CDR3 loop is CASTNPLAGGHNEQFF. Written as DNA, the CDR3 is TGTGCCAGCACTAACCCCCTAGCGGGAGGACACAATGAGCAGTTCTTC.

This clonotype showed up just a few times. The chain employs TRBV7-9 and TRBJ2-2; TRBD1 agrees at 10 bases. Germline lookup yields CDR1 SEHNR and CDR2 FQNEAQ (reference sequence). The CDR3 spans 15 residues. V lost 5 bases to trimming and J lost 5 bases; unmatched junction nucleotides: 5. CDR3 amino acids: CASSDRGLGTGELFF. The CDR3 bases are TGTGCCAGCAGCGACAGGGGGCTAGGTACCGGGGAGCTGTTTTTT.

The chain is built from TRBV5-1 and TRBJ1-4; TRBD1 might be the D (6 bases). Trimming took off 3 bases at V and 3 bases at J, with 15 bases between the two ends. Germline CDR1 reads SGHRS; CDR2 reads YFSETQ. This CDR3 is built from 16 residues. The CDR3 reads CASSSQGRGANEKLFF. The DNA of the CDR3 is TGCGCCAGCAGCTCGCAGGGGAGGGGCGCTAATGAAAAACTGTTTTTT.

This clonotype was picked up one time. This may stem from a read error, because a much larger clone lies one nucleotide away. The gene calls are TRBV2 and TRBJ2-3, with 9 bases aligning to TRBD2. CDR1 SNHLY and CDR2 FYNNEI come from the germline V gene. This CDR3 region has 17 residues. The J segment lost 9 bases and the V segment lost 6 bases, leaving 19 bases of the junction unmatched. The CDR3 DNA reads as TGTGCCAGCAGACACCCCGGGTCAGCGGGGGGACGGGAAACGCAGTATTTT. This translates into CASRHPGSAGGRETQYF. The complete variable domain, with remaining parts taken from reference TRBV2 and TRBJ2-3, reads EPEVTQTPSHQVTQMGQEVILRCVPISNHLYFYWYRQILGQKVEFLVSFYNNEISEKSEIFDDQFSVERPDGSNFTLKIRSTKLEDSAMYFCASRHPGSAGGRETQYFGPGTRLTVL.

This clonotype was observed at least ten times. The V and J genes are TRBV25-1 and TRBJ2-7, with 14 bases matching TRBD2. Trimming cost V 4 bases and J 6 bases; bases outside gene matches: 8. This CDR3 has 16 amino acids. The germline V gene has CDR1 MGHDK and CDR2 SYGVNS. The DNA for the CDR3 is TGTGCCAGCAGTGGGTATGGGACTAGCGGGAGTGCCGAGCAGTACTTC. Its translation is CASSGYGTSGSAEQYF.

This clonotype has at least ten counts. This chain links TRBV6-2 or TRBV6-3 with TRBJ2-3; 7 bases align to TRBD2. From germline, CDR1 is MNHEY and CDR2 SVGEGT. The trim removed 8 bases at V and 4 bases at J, leaving 12 bases unmatched. The CDR3 length is 15 residues. The DNA of the CDR3 is TGTGCCAGCCTCGCGACGCGGGGAGGGGCAGATACGCAGTATTTT. The encoded protein is CASLATRGGADTQYF.

This clonotype was found many times. The J gene is TRBJ2-3, the V gene TRBV9; maybe TRBD1 (5 bases). V lost 0 bases and J lost 3, with 14 bases in between. Germline lookup yields CDR1 SGDLS and CDR2 YYNGEE. The CDR3 totals 16 residues. The CDR3 here is CASSVVGRVRTDTQYF. DNA of the CDR3: TGTGCCAGCAGCGTAGTCGGCAGGGTTCGAACAGATACGCAGTATTTT.

This clonotype appeared a few times. The V and J genes are TRBV10-1 and TRBJ2-2; TRBD1 aligns across 8 bases. CDR3 length equals 15 residues. Trimming cost V 8 bases and J 3 bases; bases outside gene matches: 8. Germline CDR1 reads WNHNN; CDR2 reads SYGVQD (reference sequence). DNA of the CDR3: TGCGCCAGCCTTAGACAGGGGTTGGACACCGGGGAGCTGTTTTTT. Its protein is CASLRQGLDTGELFF.

This clonotype occurred many times. The chain carries TRBV30 and TRBJ1-2; 7 nucleotides align to TRBD1. The V gene end was trimmed by 2 bases and the J gene end by 5 bases; junction bases not matched to a gene: 5. This CDR3 is built from 13 residues. Germline-derived CDR1 and CDR2 are GTSNPN and SVGIG (reference sequence). The CDR3 here is CAWSKQTGYGYTF. CDR3 in DNA: TGTGCCTGGAGTAAACAGACAGGGTATGGCTACACCTTC. The whole variable domain, filled in from reference TRBV30 and TRBJ1-2, reads SQTIHQWPATLVQPVGSPLSLECTVEGTSNPNLYWYRQAAGRGLQLLFYSVGIGQISSEVPQNLSASRPQDRQFILSSKKLLLSDSGFYLCAWSKQTGYGYTFGSGTRLTVV.

This clonotype was seen a handful of times. The chain combines TRBV11-3 with TRBJ2-2, with D hard to call. V lost 3 bases and J lost 4, with 9 bases in between. The CDR3 is made up of 14 amino acids. Germline lookup yields CDR1 SGHNT and CDR2 YENEEA. The CDR3 reads CASSFVPGTGELFF. DNA for the CDR3: TGTGCCAGCAGCTTTGTACCGGGCACCGGGGAGCTGTTTTTT. Together with reference TRBV11-3 and TRBJ2-2, the CDR3 gives the full variable domain: EAGVVQSPRYKIIEKKQPVAFWCNPISGHNTLYWYLQNLGQGPELLIRYENEEAVDDSQLPKDRFSAERLKGVDSTLKIQPAELGDSAVYLCASSFVPGTGELFFGEGSRLTVL.

This clonotype was found a few times. The V call is TRBV15, the J call TRBJ2-3, with D possibly TRBD1 on 6 matching bases. Germline values: CDR1 LNHNV, CDR2 YYDKDF (reference sequence). The length of the CDR3 is 16 residues. Between the trimmed V and J ends, which lost 0 bases and 0 bases, there was a span of 10 bases. CDR3 DNA: TGTGCCACCAGCAGAGATCCGGGACAAAGCACAGATACGCAGTATTTT. It specifies CATSRDPGQSTDTQYF.

This clonotype was observed many times. The rearrangement joins TRBV7-6 to TRBJ2-5, with TRBD1 matching 8 bases. This CDR3 has 15 amino acids. V lost 5 bases to trimming and J lost 7 bases; unmatched junction nucleotides: 12. CDR1 is SGHVS, CDR2 FNYEAQ, per germline. CDR3 nucleotides: TGTGCCAGCAGCCCAACTATCGGACAGGGATGGACCCAGTACTTC. It yields the protein CASSPTIGQGWTQYF.

This clonotype was detected many times. This chain joins TRBV5-6 and TRBJ2-7; 12 bases align to TRBD2. The CDR3 has 15 residues. The V gene's germline CDR1 is SGHDT and CDR2 YYEEEE. V trimming: 1 base; J trimming: 2 bases; junction bases outside the gene matches: 1. CDR3: CASSLLAGGPYEQYF. DNA of the CDR3: TGTGCCAGCAGCTTGCTAGCGGGAGGGCCCTACGAGCAGTACTTC.

This clonotype was detected many times. This chain connects TRBV12-3 or TRBV12-4 to TRBJ2-5, with TRBD1 matching 9 bases. CDR3 length: 16 amino acids. The V and J ends lost 4 bases and 1 base, in that order; junction bases with no gene match: 7. DNA of the CDR3: TGTGCCAGCAGTTCAACCGGGACAGGGTTCCAAGAGACCCAGTACTTC. Its protein product is CASSSTGTGFQETQYF.

This clonotype was counted ten times or more. This chain links TRBV20-1 with TRBJ1-2, with a weak D call TRBD1 (6 bases). CDR1 is DFQATT, CDR2 SNEGSKA, per germline (reference sequence). V was cut by 0 bases and J by 4 bases, with 18 bases left in between. The length of the CDR3 is 16 residues. CDR3 sequence (DNA): TGCAGTGCTAGAGATAAAGTTGCAGGGGAGTTCTATGGCTACACCTTC. Encoded protein: CSARDKVAGEFYGYTF.

At least ten counts were recorded for this clonotype. This chain connects TRBV27 to TRBJ1-1; D is unresolved. Per the germline V gene, CDR1 is MNHEY and CDR2 is SMNVEV (reference sequence). This CDR3 is built from 14 residues. The ends were cut back, 5 bases at V and 0 bases at J, with 10 bases in the middle. CDR3 region: CASSGQHVNTEAFF. In nucleotides, the CDR3 is TGTGCCAGCAGTGGGCAACATGTGAACACTGAAGCTTTCTTT.

This clonotype was seen many times. The rearrangement links TRBV3-1 to TRBJ2-5, with D uncertain. This CDR3 comprises 14 residues. V gave up 4 bases and J gave up 2 bases, with 11 bases separating them. CDR1 LGHDT and CDR2 YNNKEL come from the germline V gene (reference sequence). The CDR3 DNA sequence: TGTGCCAGCAGCCCGGCTGGCGGTCAAGAGACCCAGTACTTC. Its protein product is CASSPAGGQETQYF.

This clonotype was detected many times. The genes are TRBV30 and TRBJ2-1; 8 bases are a match to TRBD1. Trimming took 0 bases from V and 4 from J; bases not matched to a gene: 5. This CDR3 region has 15 residues. Germline V lookup: CDR1 GTSNPN, CDR2 SVGIG (reference sequence). CDR3 bases: TGTGCCTGGAGTGTAGAGGGACAGGAGTACAATGAGCAGTTCTTC. Its protein product is CAWSVEGQEYNEQFF.

This clonotype was detected only a few times. V is TRBV5-6 and J is TRBJ1-2, with a tentative D call TRBD1 (5 bases). Trimming left V 1 base short and J 8 bases short, with 15 bases between. The CDR3 is 14 amino acids. Germline values: CDR1 SGHDT, CDR2 YYEEEE. The CDR3 here is CASSLLPGFEGYTF. In DNA form, the CDR3 reads TGTGCCAGCAGCTTGTTGCCAGGGTTCGAGGGCTACACCTTC.

V gene TRBV7-9 combines with J gene TRBJ2-1, with 9 bases lining up with TRBD1. J was trimmed by 0 bases and V by 8 bases; bases with no gene match: 8. The CDR3 has 16 amino acids. Germline CDR1 SEHNR, CDR2 FQNEAQ (reference sequence). The CDR3 here is CASRSGTGSSYNEQFF. The CDR3 DNA is TGTGCCAGCCGATCCGGGACAGGGAGCTCCTACAATGAGCAGTTCTTC. The variable domain in full, completed from reference TRBV7-9 and TRBJ2-1, reads DTGVSQNPRHKITKRGQNVTFRCDPISEHNRLYWYRQTLGQGPEFLTYFQNEAQLEKSRLLSDRFSAERPKGSFSTLEIQRTEQGDSAMYLCASRSGTGSSYNEQFFGPGTRLTVL.

This clonotype was seen once. Possible read error: a much larger clone is one base away. The chain links TRBV20-1 to TRBJ2-7; D not resolved. The CDR3 has 14 amino acids. Per germline, CDR1 DFQATT and CDR2 SNEGSKA (reference sequence). V was pared by 7 bases and J by 0 bases, with 16 bases between. The chain's CDR3 is CSVSAHSSSYEQYF. CDR3 DNA: TGCAGTGTTTCCGCCCACAGTAGCTCCTACGAGCAGTACTTC.

At least ten counts were recorded for this clonotype. The genes are TRBV7-9 and TRBJ2-1; D gene unclear. CDR3 length: 10 residues. V was cut by 11 bases and J by 10 bases, with 12 bases left in between. Per the germline V gene, CDR1 is SEHNR and CDR2 is FQNEAQ (reference sequence). The CDR3 DNA sequence: TGTGCCCTTGGGTCTTGGGAGCAGTTCTTC. Its translation: CALGSWEQFF.

This clonotype has a count of ten or more. This rearrangement joins TRBV6-5 to TRBJ2-7; D possibly corresponds to TRBD1 (5 bases). The CDR3 extends over 17 amino acids. Trimming cost V 0 bases and J 0 bases, with 15 bases left between them. CDR1 and CDR2 (germline): MNHEY, SVGAGI. The CDR3 nucleotides are TGTGCCAGCAGTTACTCGGCCGACAGCCTTAGCTCCTACGAGCAGTACTTC. Its protein product is CASSYSADSLSSYEQYF.